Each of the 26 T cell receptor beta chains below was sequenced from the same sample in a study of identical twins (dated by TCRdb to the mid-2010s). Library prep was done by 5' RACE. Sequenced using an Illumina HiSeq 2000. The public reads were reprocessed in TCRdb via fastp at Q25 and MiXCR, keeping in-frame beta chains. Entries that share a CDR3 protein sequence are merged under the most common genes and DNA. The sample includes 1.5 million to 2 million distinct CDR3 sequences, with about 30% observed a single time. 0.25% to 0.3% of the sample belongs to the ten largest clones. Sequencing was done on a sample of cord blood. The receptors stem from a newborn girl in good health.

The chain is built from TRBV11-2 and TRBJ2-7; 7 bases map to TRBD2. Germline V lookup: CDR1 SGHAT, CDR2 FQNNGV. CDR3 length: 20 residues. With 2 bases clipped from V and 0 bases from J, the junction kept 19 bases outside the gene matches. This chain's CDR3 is CASSLPATFYAGESSYEQYF. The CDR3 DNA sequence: TGTGCCAGCAGCTTACCTGCGACGTTTTATGCGGGGGAGAGCTCCTACGAGCAGTACTTC.

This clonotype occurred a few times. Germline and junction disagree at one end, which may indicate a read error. The CDR3 nucleotides read TGTGCCAGCAATGAAGGGGTACACCTAGCGGGTAGCACAGATACGCAGTATTTT. Translating gives CASNEGVHLAGSTDTQYF. V and J are TRBV6-1 and TRBJ2-3; 8 bases align to TRBD2. Germline V CDR1 and CDR2: MNHNS, SASEGT. The CDR3 runs to 18 residues.

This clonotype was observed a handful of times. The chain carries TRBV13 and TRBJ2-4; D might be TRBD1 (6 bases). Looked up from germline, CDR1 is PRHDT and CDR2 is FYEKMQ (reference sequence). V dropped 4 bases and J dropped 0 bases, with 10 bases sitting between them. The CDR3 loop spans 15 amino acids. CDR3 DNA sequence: TGTGCCAGCAGCTCGTACAGGGAAGCCAAAAACATTCAGTACTTC. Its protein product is CASSSYREAKNIQYF.

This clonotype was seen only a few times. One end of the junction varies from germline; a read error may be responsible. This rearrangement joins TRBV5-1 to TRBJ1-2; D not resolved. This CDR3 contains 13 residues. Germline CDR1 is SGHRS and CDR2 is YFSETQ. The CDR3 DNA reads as TGCGCCAGCAGCACGACGAGAAACTACGGCTACACCTTC. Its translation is CASSTTRNYGYTF.

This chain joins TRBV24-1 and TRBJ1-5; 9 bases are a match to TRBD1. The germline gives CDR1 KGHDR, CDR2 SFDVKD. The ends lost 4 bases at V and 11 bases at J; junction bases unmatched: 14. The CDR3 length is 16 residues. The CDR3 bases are TGTGCCACCAGTGACCCCACAGGGGGCTCACTAAAGTCCCAGCATTTT. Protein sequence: CATSDPTGGSLKSQHF.

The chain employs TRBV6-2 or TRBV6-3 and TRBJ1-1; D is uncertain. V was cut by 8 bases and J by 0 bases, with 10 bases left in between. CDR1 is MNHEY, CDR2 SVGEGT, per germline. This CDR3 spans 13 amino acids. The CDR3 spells CASGLSLNTEAFF. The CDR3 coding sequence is TGTGCCAGCGGCCTTTCGTTGAACACTGAAGCTTTCTTT.

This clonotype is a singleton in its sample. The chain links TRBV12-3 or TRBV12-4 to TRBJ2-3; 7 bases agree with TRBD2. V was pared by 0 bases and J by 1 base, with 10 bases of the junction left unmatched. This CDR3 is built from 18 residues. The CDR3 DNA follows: TGTGCCAGCAGTTTAGCGCCTGAGGGAGGGGTCGGCACAGATACGCAGTATTTT. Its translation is CASSLAPEGGVGTDTQYF.

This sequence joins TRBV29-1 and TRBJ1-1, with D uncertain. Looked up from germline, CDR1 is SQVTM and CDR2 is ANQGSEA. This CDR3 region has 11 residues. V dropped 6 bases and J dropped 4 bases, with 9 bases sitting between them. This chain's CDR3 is CSVATRTEAFF. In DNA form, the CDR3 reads TGCAGCGTCGCTACCCGCACTGAAGCTTTCTTT.

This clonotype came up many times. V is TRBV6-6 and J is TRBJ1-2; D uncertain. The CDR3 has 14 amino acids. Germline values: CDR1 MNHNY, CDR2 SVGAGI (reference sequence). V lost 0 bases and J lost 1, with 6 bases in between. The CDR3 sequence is CASSYSTVNYGYTF. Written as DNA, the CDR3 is TGTGCCAGCAGTTACTCGACGGTTAACTATGGCTACACCTTC.

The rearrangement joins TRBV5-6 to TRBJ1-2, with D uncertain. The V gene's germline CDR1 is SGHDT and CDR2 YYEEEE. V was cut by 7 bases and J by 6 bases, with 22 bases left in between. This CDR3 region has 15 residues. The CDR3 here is CASRPRGWASDGYTF. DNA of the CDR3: TGTGCCAGCCGCCCCCGAGGGTGGGCCAGTGATGGCTACACCTTC. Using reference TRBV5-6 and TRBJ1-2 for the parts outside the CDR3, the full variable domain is DAGVTQSPTHLIKTRGQQVTLRCSPKSGHDTVSWYQQALGQGPQFIFQYYEEEERQRGNFPDRFSGHQFPNYSSELNVNALLLGDSALYLCASRPRGWASDGYTFGSGTRLTVV.

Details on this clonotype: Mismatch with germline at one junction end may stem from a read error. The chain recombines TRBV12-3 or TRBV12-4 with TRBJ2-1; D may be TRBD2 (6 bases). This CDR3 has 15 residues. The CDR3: CASSLAPEGYNEQFF. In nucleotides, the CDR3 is TGTGCCAGCAGCTTAGCGCCGGAGGGCTACAATGAGCAGTTCTTC.

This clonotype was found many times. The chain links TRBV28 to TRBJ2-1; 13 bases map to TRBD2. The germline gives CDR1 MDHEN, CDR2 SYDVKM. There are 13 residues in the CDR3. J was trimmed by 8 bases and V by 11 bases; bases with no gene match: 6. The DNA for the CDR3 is TGTGCCGCTGGGACTAGCGGGATAGATGAGCAGTTCTTC. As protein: CAAGTSGIDEQFF.

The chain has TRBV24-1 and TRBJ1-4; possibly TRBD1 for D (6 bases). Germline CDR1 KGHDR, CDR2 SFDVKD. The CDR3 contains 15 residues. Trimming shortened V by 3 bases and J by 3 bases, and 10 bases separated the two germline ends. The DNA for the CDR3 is TGTGCCACCAGTGATCGGGACACCGCTAATGAAAAACTGTTTTTT. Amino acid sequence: CATSDRDTANEKLFF.

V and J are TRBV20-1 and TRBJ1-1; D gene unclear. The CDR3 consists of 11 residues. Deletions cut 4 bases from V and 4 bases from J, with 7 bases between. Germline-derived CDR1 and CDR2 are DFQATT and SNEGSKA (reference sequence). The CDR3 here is CSAKAATEAFF. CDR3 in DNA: TGCAGTGCTAAGGCGGCCACTGAAGCTTTCTTT.

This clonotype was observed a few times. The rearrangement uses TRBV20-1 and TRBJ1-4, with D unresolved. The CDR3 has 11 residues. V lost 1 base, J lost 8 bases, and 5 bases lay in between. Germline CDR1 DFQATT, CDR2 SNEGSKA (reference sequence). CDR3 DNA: TGCAGTGCTAGAGTCCCGGAAAAACTGTTTTTT. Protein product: CSARVPEKLFF.

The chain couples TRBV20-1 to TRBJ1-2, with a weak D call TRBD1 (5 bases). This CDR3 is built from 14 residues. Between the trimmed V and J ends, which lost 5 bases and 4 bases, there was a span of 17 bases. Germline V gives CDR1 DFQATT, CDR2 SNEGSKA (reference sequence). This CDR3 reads CSAPGTPGPYGYTF. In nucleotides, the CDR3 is TGCAGTGCTCCCGGGACCCCGGGGCCCTATGGCTACACCTTC.

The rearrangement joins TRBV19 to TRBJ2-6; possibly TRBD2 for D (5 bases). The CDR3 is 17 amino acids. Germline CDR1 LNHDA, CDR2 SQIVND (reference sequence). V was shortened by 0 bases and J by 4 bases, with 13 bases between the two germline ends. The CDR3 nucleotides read TGTGCCAGTAGTATAGAGTATGGGGTAGCGGGGGCCAACGTCCTGACTTTC. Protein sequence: CASSIEYGVAGANVLTF.

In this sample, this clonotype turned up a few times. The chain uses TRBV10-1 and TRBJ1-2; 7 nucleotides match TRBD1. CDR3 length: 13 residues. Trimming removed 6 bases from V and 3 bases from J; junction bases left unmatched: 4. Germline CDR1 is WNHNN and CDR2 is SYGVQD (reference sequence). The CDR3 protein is CASRQGFDYGYTF. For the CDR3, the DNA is TGCGCCAGCAGACAGGGGTTTGACTATGGCTACACCTTC.

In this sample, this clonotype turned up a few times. CDR3 region: CASSRRGATDTQYF. CDR3 sequence (DNA): TGTGCCAGTAGTAGGAGGGGCGCCACAGATACGCAGTATTTT. The chain combines TRBV19 with TRBJ2-3, with a possible D match to TRBD2 (6 bases). Germline assignment: CDR1 LNHDA and CDR2 SQIVND (reference sequence). Between the trimmed V and J ends, which lost 4 bases and 2 bases, there was a span of 10 bases. This CDR3 comprises 14 residues.

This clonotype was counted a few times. CDR3 sequence reads: CSVSGRISTDTQYF. In DNA, the CDR3 is TGCAGCGTTTCAGGACGGATTAGCACAGATACGCAGTATTTT. V usage is TRBV29-1 and J usage is TRBJ2-3; D remains ambiguous. V lost 5 bases, J lost 0 bases, and 12 bases lay in between. This CDR3 has 14 amino acids. Per the germline V gene, CDR1 is SQVTM and CDR2 is ANQGSEA.

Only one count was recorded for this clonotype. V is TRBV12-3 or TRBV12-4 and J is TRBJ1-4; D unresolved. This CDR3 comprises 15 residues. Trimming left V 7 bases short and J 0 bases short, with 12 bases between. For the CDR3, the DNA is TGTGCCAGCACCAGAGCCTGGGCAACTAATGAAAAACTGTTTTTT. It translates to CASTRAWATNEKLFF.

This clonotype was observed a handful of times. CDR3 bases: TGTGCCATCAGTGACCGATCCGGGACTAGCGGGGGGAACACCGGGGAGCTGTTTTTT. Its protein product is CAISDRSGTSGGNTGELFF. The rearrangement links TRBV10-3 to TRBJ2-2, with TRBD2 matching over 14 bases. V trimming: 3 bases; J trimming: 1 base; junction bases outside the gene matches: 7. The germline CDR1 and CDR2 sequences are ENHRY and SYGVKD. The CDR3 is 19 residues long.

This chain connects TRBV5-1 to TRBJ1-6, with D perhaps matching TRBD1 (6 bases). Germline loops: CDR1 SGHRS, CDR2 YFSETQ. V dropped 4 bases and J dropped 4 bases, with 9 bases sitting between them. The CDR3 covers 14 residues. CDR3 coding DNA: TGCGCCAGCAGCGCTGGACAGTATAATTCACCCCTCCACTTT. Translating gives CASSAGQYNSPLHF.

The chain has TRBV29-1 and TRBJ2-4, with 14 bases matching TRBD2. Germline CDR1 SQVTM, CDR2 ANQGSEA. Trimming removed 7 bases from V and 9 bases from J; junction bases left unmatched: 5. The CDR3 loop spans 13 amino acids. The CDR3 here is CSAAGTSGGIQYF. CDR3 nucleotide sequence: TGCAGCGCAGCCGGGACTAGCGGGGGCATTCAGTACTTC.

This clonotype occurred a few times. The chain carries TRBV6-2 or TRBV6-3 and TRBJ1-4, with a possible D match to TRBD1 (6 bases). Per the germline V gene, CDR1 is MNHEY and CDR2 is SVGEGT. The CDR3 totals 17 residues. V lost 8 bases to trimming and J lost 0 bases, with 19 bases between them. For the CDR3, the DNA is TGTGCCAGCGGGGATTACAGGGTTTCTGCAACTAATGAAAAACTGTTTTTT. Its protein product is CASGDYRVSATNEKLFF.

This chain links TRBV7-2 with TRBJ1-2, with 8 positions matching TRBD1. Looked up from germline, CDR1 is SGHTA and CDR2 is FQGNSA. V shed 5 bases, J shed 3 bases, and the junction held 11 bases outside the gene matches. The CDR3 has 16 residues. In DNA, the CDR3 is TGTGCCAGCAGCCGACTTGACAGGGGAAGTCACTATGGCTACACCTTC. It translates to CASSRLDRGSHYGYTF.